This T cell receptor beta chain was observed in a study of identical twins (dated by TCRdb to the mid-2010s). Turning to the overall study: To test whether fetal clonotypes persist, the study used deep sequencing on TCR alpha and beta repertoires from monozygotic twins, unrelated adults of various ages, and cord blood. Replicate twin experiments were performed at different times using different library preparation protocols to rule out contamination. Overall study results and their limits: Zero-insertion analyses could be partly confounded by invariant T cells such as MAIT and iNKT, though diverse VJ usage argued against such confounding for most clonotypes. Fewer insertions were carried by abundant cord blood beta clonotypes, a similar but weaker trend appeared in young adult naive repertoires, and no such trend appeared in memory repertoires. A weaker excess of twin sharing was found in beta out-of-frame sequences because the signal-to-noise ratio was lowered by fewer shared sequences. Because the same donors could not be followed over many years, the conclusions relied on cross-sectional statistical analysis. Out-of-frame TCR alpha sharing in monozygotic twins was systematically underestimated by recombination models, whereas sharing between unrelated individuals was in agreement with the recombination models. Out-of-frame TCR alpha sequences shared between twins showed an excess of low generation-probability sequences compared with coincidental sharing between unrelated individuals.

A note on this clonotype: Its antigen is still unknown. No much larger clone exists at a distance of one base, and base qualities are not known.

Receptors were amplified or captured by 5' RACE. Data came from an Illumina HiSeq 2000. Template switching introduced a universal primer binding site; the final cDNA contained a unique molecular identifier, enabling accurate counting of TCR cDNA molecules. First-strand cDNA for TCR alpha and beta chains was synthesized from specific primers in the conserved constant-segment region. To control for contamination, each cDNA library was double barcoded with a SMART-Mk sample barcode plus Illumina barcodes. TruSeq adapter sequences and Illumina sample barcodes were added in two successive PCR steps. TCR alpha and beta cDNA libraries were sequenced on the Illumina HiSeq platform with custom primers. Per the original workflow: Raw reads were processed with MiGEC to extract unique molecular identifiers, and MiXCR was used to determine CDR3 positions. Recombination models were inferred per individual with the repgenHMM and IGoR tools using an EM algorithm. The analysis of shared clonotypes was done with the tcR package in R, with sharing normalized by the product of cloneset sizes. To study raw recombination free of thymic and clonal selection effects, out-of-frame nonproductive sequences were analyzed. TCRdb redid the processing of the public reads, applying fastp at Q25 and MiXCR, and retained in-frame beta chains. Each CDR3 protein gets just one entry, which takes the most common genes and DNA from the rows behind it. TCRdb, rather than the study authors, made the V and J calls. The sample table records approximately 220,000 distinct CDR3 sequences; 7.5% of these occur just once. The top ten constitute 1.5% to 2.5% of the sample.

CDR1 KGHSH and CDR2 LQKENI were looked up in the germline V gene. There are 15 amino acids in the CDR3, from cysteine to phenylalanine inclusive. The CDR3 DNA has 45 bases and is translated from base 1. V and J are truncated by 2 bases and 4 bases respectively, leaving an intervening sequence of 11 bases. Only healthy Caucasian donors were included. Three pairs of female monozygotic twins, all aged roughly 18 to 29 years, made up the twin cohort. Miltenyi CD45RO+ enrichment and human naive T-cell isolation kits were used to isolate memory (CD45RO+) and naive T cells from PBMC. These data also formed part of another study, on yellow fever vaccine responses in identical twins. The second study, in turn, reports: According to the authors, the vaccine-induced T cell response in identical twins seemed to be partly convergent and partly specific to each individual. The study precisely tracked vaccine-responding T cell clones in identical twins.

The receptor comes from a woman between 18 and 30 years old in good health. The rearrangement combines TRBV18 with TRBJ2-2, with a tentative D gene TRBD2 over 6 matching bases. Input material: memory (CD45RO+) T cells sorted from blood. The label giving this sample's cell subset or site can be read as: CD45RO+ enriched T cells. The CDR3: CASSPAGPPTGELFF. The base sequence is TGTGCCAGCTCACCAGCGGGACCTCCCACCGGGGAGCTGTTTTTT.